The text below deals with one T cell receptor beta chain. Its antigen is not identified. This sample stems from a study of shared clonotypes between healthy human individuals. Per the germline V gene, CDR1 is SGHNT and CDR2 is YYREEE (reference sequence). This CDR3 has 14 amino acids. After removal of 0 bases from V and 7 bases from J, the junction contained 6 bases not matched to a gene. Overall study results and limits: Only a few donors were included, so the genetic and exposure-history diversity represented was limited. The generation probabilities recorded for non-shared clonotypes fell below those of clonotypes shared by all four donors.

Sequencing was performed with immunoSEQ multiplex PCR; in TCRdb, only in-frame clones are kept and a portion is missing. This table has 400,000 or so clones, about 96% appearing once. The sequence was collected from a man aged 25 to 40 in good health. Material for sequencing was memory CD8+ T cells sorted from blood. Subset in this sample: CD45RO+ cells pooled with CCR7-negative TemRA cells. V gene TRBV5-4 combines with J gene TRBJ1-2; 7 bases align to TRBD1. CDR3 sequence reads: CASSLGQGRGGYTF. The CDR3 DNA reads as TGTGCCAGCAGCTTGGGACAGGGAAGGGGTGGCTACACCTTC.